This record concerns one TCR beta chain sequence. Under the authors' procedure: For nucleated cells, counts were estimated from reference gene primer amplification. Sequenced by immunoSEQ multiplex PCR; TCRdb stores in-frame clones only, minus some. Clone size and V and J calls were adopted from that table, with D and trimming inferred from the DNA. The profile covers 85,000 to 95,000 clones, with more than 75% appearing a single time and 6% to 8.5% taken by the ten largest. This sample is drawn from a study of blood T cell repertoires in COVID-19. Study context: Researchers got acute and convalescent COVID-19 samples from the United States, Italy and Spain.

Germline CDR1 SGHDT, CDR2 YYEEEE. CDR3 size: 15 residues. The trim removed 4 bases at V and 4 bases at J, leaving 8 bases unmatched. The chain combines TRBV5-6 with TRBJ2-3; TRBD1 agrees at 8 bases. Sequencing used peripheral blood. This clonotype was obtained from a man in his 70s with acute or convalescent COVID-19. CDR3 DNA: TGTGCCAGCAGCCTTAGGACAGGGTTGGCAGATACGCAGTATTTT. It encodes CASSLRTGLADTQYF.